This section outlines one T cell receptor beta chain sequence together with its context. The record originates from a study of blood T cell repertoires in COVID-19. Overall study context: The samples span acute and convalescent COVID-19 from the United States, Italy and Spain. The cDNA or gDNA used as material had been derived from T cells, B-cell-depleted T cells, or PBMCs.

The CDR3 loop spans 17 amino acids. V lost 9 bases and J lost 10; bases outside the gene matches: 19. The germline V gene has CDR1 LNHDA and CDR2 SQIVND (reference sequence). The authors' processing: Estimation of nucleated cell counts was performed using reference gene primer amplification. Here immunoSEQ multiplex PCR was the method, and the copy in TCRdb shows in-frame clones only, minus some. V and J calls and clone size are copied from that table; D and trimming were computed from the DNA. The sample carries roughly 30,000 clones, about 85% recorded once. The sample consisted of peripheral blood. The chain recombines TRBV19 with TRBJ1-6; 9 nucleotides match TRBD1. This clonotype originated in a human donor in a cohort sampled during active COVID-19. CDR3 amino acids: CASQPVQGASVGSPLHF. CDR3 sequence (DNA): TGTGCCAGCCAGCCCGTACAGGGGGCAAGTGTAGGGTCACCCCTCCACTTT.